The rows below give T cell receptor beta chains drawn from one sample of a study of shared clonotypes between healthy human individuals. The repertoire was sequenced with immunoSEQ multiplex PCR; TCRdb's copy has only in-frame clones and lacks some. The sample has about 980,000 clones; over 75% are singletons. Sequenced: memory CD4+ T cells sorted from blood. The receptor set was obtained from a man aged 18-30 years in good health. CDR3s include the opening cysteine and the closing phenylalanine or tryptophan. Only some rows state a clone size, as once, few, many or a class for expanded clones.

V gene,clone size,J gene,CDR3 protein
TRBV29-1,NA,TRBJ2-3,CSVDYPAGTDTQYF
TRBV28,NA,TRBJ2-7,CASSQGSYEQYF
TRBV20-1,NA,TRBJ2-2,CSAIGPGELFF
TRBV9,once,TRBJ2-4,CASSESAQNIQYF
TRBV19,NA,TRBJ1-1,CASSLGQLNTEAFF
TRBV7-9,few,TRBJ1-2,CASTLVGLGYGYTF
TRBV14,NA,TRBJ1-6,CASSPRDRNNSPLHF
TRBV10-2,NA,TRBJ2-1,CASSSSGGSSYNEQFF
TRBV30,NA,TRBJ2-3,CAWSPGRGLGTDTQYF
TRBV7-2,NA,TRBJ1-5,CASSSSRVQPQHF
TRBV6-6,NA,TRBJ2-7,CASSRDSSEQYF
TRBV11-2,NA,TRBJ1-3,CASSSGQGSGNTIYF
TRBV4-3,NA,TRBJ2-7,CASSQDLGGPSPYEQYF
TRBV6-6,NA,TRBJ1-6,CASSKEGATYNSPLHF
TRBV6-1,NA,TRBJ1-1,CASSGWGAGEAFF
TRBV4-1,NA,TRBJ1-5,CASSQEIGGQPQHF
TRBV30,NA,TRBJ1-3,CAWSGQGALSGNTIYF
TRBV28,NA,TRBJ1-3,CASRPSDSSGNTIYF
TRBV5-4,NA,TRBJ2-7,CASSPGGGIHEQYF
TRBV7-6,NA,TRBJ1-6,CASSFSNSPLHF
TRBV4-3,NA,TRBJ2-5,CASSQERGGPQETQYF
TRBV30,few,TRBJ1-1,CAQSGVWGNTEAFF
TRBV7-2,NA,TRBJ2-1,CASSPGVGGISYNEQFF
TRBV2,NA,TRBJ1-1,CASTKGQGINTEAFF
TRBV7-2,once,TRBJ2-1,CASSLGTGRGQFF
TRBV5-1,NA,TRBJ2-7,CASSQTPTGSVYEQYF
TRBV5-1,NA,TRBJ2-7,CASSSTGVYEQYF
TRBV19,NA,TRBJ1-4,CASSFGQLTNEKLFF
TRBV7-2,NA,TRBJ2-7,CASSFKGTSGRDEQYF
TRBV30,NA,TRBJ1-3,CAWSVSFGQLDSGNTIYF
TRBV11-2,NA,TRBJ1-2,CASSLQRGANYGYTF
TRBV6-5,NA,TRBJ1-1,CASSGRREMNTEAFF
TRBV5-1,NA,TRBJ2-7,CASSSQSGSPYEQYF
TRBV5-1,NA,TRBJ2-7,CASSSGQARPYF
TRBV5-1,NA,TRBJ2-7,CASSLSPGLEQYF
TRBV11-2,NA,TRBJ2-5,CASSLVASGRLETQYF
TRBV7-9,NA,TRBJ2-7,CASLTSGRYEQYF
TRBV7-9,NA,TRBJ2-4,CASSPWDRGAKNIQYF
TRBV19,NA,TRBJ1-5,CASSMGQGSKGRGQPQHF
TRBV10-3,NA,TRBJ1-1,CAISEGVLNTEAFF
TRBV2,NA,TRBJ2-5,CASSKRGGEGETQYF
TRBV2,NA,TRBJ2-1,CASSESSGRAGNEQFF
TRBV30,NA,TRBJ2-5,CAWRGLGGPETQYF
TRBV19,many,TRBJ1-1,CASTESLNTEAFF
TRBV6-6,many,TRBJ2-7,CASSYGRGFGGEQYF
TRBV11-2,NA,TRBJ2-7,CASSFNRVASYEQYF
TRBV11-2,NA,TRBJ1-4,CASRRDGWANEKLFF
TRBV7-8,NA,TRBJ2-7,CASSLLVGGNLRGEQYF
TRBV5-4,NA,TRBJ2-2,CASKQGAANTGELFF